These 23 T cell receptor beta chains share one sample of origin, sequenced in a study of blood T cell repertoires in COVID-19. Method: immunoSEQ multiplex PCR; TCRdb's copy keeps in-frame clones and lacks some. This table holds 150,000 to 250,000 clones, 94% found once. Sequencing input: peripheral blood. The receptors were sampled from a man aged 25 to 45 with COVID-19, enrolled during active disease.

This clone has only one observation. The V and J genes are TRBV28 and TRBJ1-1, with a tentative D call TRBD1 (6 bases). The germline V gene encodes CDR1 MDHEN and CDR2 SYDVKM. This CDR3 is 12 amino acids long. CDR3 residues: CASRGLVTEAFF. The CDR3 region has the DNA TGTGCGTCGCGGGGGCTAGTGACTGAAGCTTTCTTT.

The V and J genes are TRBV5-4 and TRBJ2-3; 11 positions match TRBD1. The CDR3 extends over 15 amino acids. In germline, CDR1 is SGHNT, CDR2 YYREEE (reference sequence). The V segment lost 6 bases and the J segment 4 bases; nucleotides outside the gene matches: 7. The CDR3 nucleotides read TGTGCCAGCAAGGCGGACAGGGGGCGGTCAGATACGCAGTATTTT. Protein sequence: CASKADRGRSDTQYF.

V and J are TRBV19 and TRBJ1-2; TRBD1 matches at 7 bases. V shed 6 bases, J shed 7 bases, and the junction held 5 bases outside the gene matches. Looked up from germline, CDR1 is LNHDA and CDR2 is SQIVND (reference sequence). CDR3 length: 12 amino acids. The CDR3 sequence is CASSSGQTGYTF. CDR3 DNA sequence: TGTGCCAGTAGCTCGGGACAGACTGGCTACACCTTC.

This chain joins TRBV11-2 and TRBJ2-1; 7 nucleotides line up with TRBD1. Germline V gene lookup returns CDR1 SGHAT and CDR2 FQNNGV. CDR3 length equals 13 residues. V lost 1 base and J lost 7; bases outside the gene matches: 1. In nucleotides, the CDR3 is TGTGCCAGCAGCTTAGGCAGGGGGAATGAGCAGTTCTTC. It specifies CASSLGRGNEQFF.

The rearrangement uses TRBV6-5 and TRBJ1-2; perhaps TRBD1 as D (6 bases). Germline CDR1 and CDR2: MNHEY and SVGAGI. Trimming left V 4 bases short and J 8 bases short, with 20 bases between. CDR3 length: 15 amino acids. CDR3 nucleotides: TGTGCCAGCAGTTCGTCCTCCAGGGGCGCGGCCGGCTACACCTTC. Translating it yields CASSSSSRGAAGYTF.

The chain combines TRBV3-1 (or the pseudogene TRBV3-2) with TRBJ1-1; D perhaps matches TRBD1 (6 bases). Trimming took 3 bases from V and 6 from J, leaving 8 bases between them. The CDR3 is made up of 12 amino acids. Germline V lookup: CDR1 LGHDT, CDR2 YNNKEL (reference sequence). DNA for the CDR3: TGTGCCAGCAGCCACAGGGGTTCTGAAGCTTTCTTT. This codes for CASSHRGSEAFF.

The J gene is TRBJ2-1, the V gene TRBV6-5; the D gene is possibly TRBD2 (7 bases). The V end was cut by 0 bases, the J end by 11 bases, with 11 bases between. The germline V gene encodes CDR1 MNHEY and CDR2 SVGAGI. The CDR3 sequence is 13 residues long. The CDR3 bases are TGTGCCAGCAGTTACTCGGGCGGGGGCAAGCAGTTCTTC. Translating gives CASSYSGGGKQFF.

CDR3 nucleotide sequence: TGTGCCAGCAGTTTGGCTAGCGGGGAGTCGCAGTTCTTC. It is translated as CASSLASGESQFF. The V call is TRBV27, the J call TRBJ2-1, with 9 bases lining up with TRBD2. This CDR3 region has 13 residues. With V trimmed by 3 bases and J by 12 bases, 6 bases remained unmatched. The V gene's germline CDR1 is MNHEY and CDR2 SMNVEV (reference sequence).

The V and J genes are TRBV6-5 and TRBJ1-2; no clear D. Trimming left V 2 bases short and J 4 bases short, with 14 bases between. Germline V gene data show CDR1 as MNHEY and CDR2 as SVGAGI. The CDR3 extends over 15 amino acids. The CDR3 reads CASSYGRGSGYGYTF. CDR3 bases: TGTGCCAGCAGTTACGGTCGGGGTTCCGGCTATGGCTACACCTTC.

This clone showed up just once. This CDR3 reads CASSVGGGYTF. In nucleotides, the CDR3 is TGTGCCAGCTCCGTCGGGGGGGGCTACACCTTC. V gene TRBV18 combines with J gene TRBJ1-2; D perhaps matches TRBD1 (5 bases). The germline V gene has CDR1 KGHSH and CDR2 LQKENI. The CDR3 sequence is 11 residues long. V was trimmed by 6 bases and J by 8 bases, leaving 10 bases between them.

The chain couples TRBV6-6 to TRBJ2-5; 8 nucleotides agree with TRBD1. The CDR3 loop spans 15 amino acids. CDR1 is MNHNY and CDR2 is SVGAGI in the germline V gene (reference sequence). Trimming took 5 bases from V and 3 from J; bases not matched to a gene: 8. CDR3 coding DNA: TGTGCCAGCAGTCCGACAGGGGCTCTGGAAGAGACCCAGTACTTC. This sequence encodes CASSPTGALEETQYF.

The chain combines TRBV5-4 with TRBJ2-2; a possible D gene is TRBD1 (6 bases). Trimming removed 4 bases from V and 4 bases from J, with 14 bases in between. CDR1 and CDR2 (germline): SGHNT, YYREEE (reference sequence). The CDR3 runs 15 residues. The CDR3 nucleotides are TGTGCCAGCAGCGTGGGACAATTCGGCACCGGGGAGCTGTTTTTT. Translating it yields CASSVGQFGTGELFF.

The J gene is TRBJ2-7, the V gene TRBV6-5; D perhaps matches TRBD1 (6 bases). Trimming left V 7 bases short and J 2 bases short, with 15 bases between. The CDR3 totals 14 residues. Germline V gene lookup returns CDR1 MNHEY and CDR2 SVGAGI. The CDR3 spells CASTQGPKPYEQYF. The CDR3 DNA follows: TGTGCCAGCACTCAGGGGCCCAAACCCTACGAGCAGTACTTC.

The chain carries TRBV27 and TRBJ2-1; TRBD1 agrees at 7 bases. CDR1 and CDR2 from the germline V gene are MNHEY and SMNVEV (reference sequence). The V gene end was trimmed by 3 bases and the J gene end by 5 bases; junction bases not matched to a gene: 7. This CDR3 contains 15 residues. This CDR3 is CASSLRRQGNNEQFF. CDR3 DNA sequence: TGTGCCAGCAGTTTGCGACGACAGGGAAACAATGAGCAGTTCTTC.

J is TRBJ1-5 and V is TRBV10-3; D perhaps matches TRBD1 (5 bases). The germline V gene has CDR1 ENHRY and CDR2 SYGVKD. The CDR3 totals 12 residues. CDR3 nucleotides: TGTGGGACCGGGGGGAGCAATCAGCCCCAGCATTTT. Its protein is CGTGGSNQPQHF.

The genes are TRBV7-3 and TRBJ2-5; D is uncertain. The CDR3 contains 13 residues. Per the germline V gene, CDR1 is SGHTA and CDR2 is FQGTGA. The ends were cut back, 0 bases at V and 3 bases at J, with 5 bases in the middle. CDR3 DNA sequence: TGTGCCAGCAGCTTAACTGTTAAAGAGACCCAGTACTTC. Translating gives CASSLTVKETQYF.

The V gene is TRBV19, the J gene TRBJ1-5, with TRBD1 matching over 8 bases. The CDR3 is 17 amino acids. V shed 9 bases and J 2 bases; nucleotides not matched to a gene: 15. Germline V gives CDR1 LNHDA, CDR2 SQIVND (reference sequence). In nucleotides, the CDR3 is TGTGCCAGCAGGAGGAATGACAGGGGTCGGGGCAATCAGCCCCAGCATTTT. Translating gives CASRRNDRGRGNQPQHF.

The chain couples TRBV5-4 to TRBJ2-1, with 8 positions matching TRBD1. Germline V gives CDR1 SGHNT, CDR2 YYREEE (reference sequence). The CDR3 runs to 15 residues. The V gene end was trimmed by 2 bases and the J gene end by 7 bases; junction bases not matched to a gene: 8. CDR3 DNA sequence: TGTGCCAGCAGCTTTCCCGGGACAGGAGGTAATGAGCAGTTCTTC. Translating it yields CASSFPGTGGNEQFF.

The chain uses TRBV4-2 and TRBJ2-3; tentatively, D is TRBD2 (6 bases). There are 14 residues in the CDR3. The germline V gene encodes CDR1 LGHNA and CDR2 YNFKEQ. The germline V and J ends were trimmed by 5 bases and 1 base, with 10 bases remaining between them. CDR3 sequence (DNA): TGTGCCAGCAGCATCCCGGGGGGCACAGATACGCAGTATTTT. Encoded protein: CASSIPGGTDTQYF.

This clone was counted a single time. This chain links TRBV6-4 with TRBJ1-6; 11 nucleotides agree with TRBD1. V shed 0 bases, J shed 8 bases, and the junction held 3 bases outside the gene matches. The CDR3 sequence is 16 residues long. Germline V gives CDR1 MRHNA, CDR2 SNTAGT. The CDR3 loop is CASSDSGTGGHSPLHF. CDR3 in DNA: TGTGCCAGCAGTGACTCGGGGACAGGGGGTCATTCACCCCTCCACTTT.

V and J are TRBV19 and TRBJ2-6; 12 nucleotides agree with TRBD2. The junction had 6 bases not matched to a gene; V was cut back by 3 bases and J by 3 bases. This CDR3 comprises 18 residues. Germline CDR1 LNHDA, CDR2 SQIVND (reference sequence). The CDR3 sequence is CASSMYLAGGIGANVLTF. CDR3 nucleotides: TGTGCCAGTAGTATGTACCTAGCGGGGGGGATTGGGGCCAACGTCCTGACTTTC.

This clone was observed a single time. This chain connects TRBV19 to TRBJ2-3, with 7 bases aligning to TRBD2. The CDR3 sequence is 14 residues long. Germline lookup yields CDR1 LNHDA and CDR2 SQIVND (reference sequence). J lost 4 bases, V lost 7 bases, and 8 bases had no gene match. Here the CDR3 DNA reads TGTGCCAGTACTCGACGGGGAGGGTCAGATACGCAGTATTTT. It specifies CASTRRGGSDTQYF.

The gene calls are TRBV2 and TRBJ1-5, with D tentatively TRBD1 (6 bases). V lost 5 bases, J lost 4 bases, and 12 bases lay in between. Germline CDR1 SNHLY, CDR2 FYNNEI. The CDR3 consists of 14 residues. The CDR3 loop reads CASSLDRINQPQHF. The CDR3 DNA reads as TGTGCCAGCAGTCTCGACAGGATAAATCAGCCCCAGCATTTT.